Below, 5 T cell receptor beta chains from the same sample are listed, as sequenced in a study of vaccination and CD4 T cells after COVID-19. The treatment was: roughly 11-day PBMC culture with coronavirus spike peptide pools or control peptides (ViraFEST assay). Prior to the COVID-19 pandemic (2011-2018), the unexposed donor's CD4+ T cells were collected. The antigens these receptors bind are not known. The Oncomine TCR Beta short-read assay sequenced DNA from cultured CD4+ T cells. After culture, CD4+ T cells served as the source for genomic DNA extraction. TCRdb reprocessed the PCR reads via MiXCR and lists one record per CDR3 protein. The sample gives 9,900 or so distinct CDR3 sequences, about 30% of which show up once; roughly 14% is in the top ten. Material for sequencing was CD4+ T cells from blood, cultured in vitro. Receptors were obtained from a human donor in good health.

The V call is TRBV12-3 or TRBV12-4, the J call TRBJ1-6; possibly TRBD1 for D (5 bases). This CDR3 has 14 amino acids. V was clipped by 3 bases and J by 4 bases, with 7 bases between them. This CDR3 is CASSLGPYNSPLHF. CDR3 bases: TGTGCCAGCAGTTTGGGGCCTTATAATTCACCCCTCCACTTT.

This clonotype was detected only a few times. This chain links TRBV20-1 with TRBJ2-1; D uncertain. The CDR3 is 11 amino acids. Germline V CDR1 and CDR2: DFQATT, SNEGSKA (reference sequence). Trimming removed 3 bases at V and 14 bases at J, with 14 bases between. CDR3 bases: TGCAGTGCTAGGTCAATACTCGCAGAGTTCTTC. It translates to CSARSILAEFF.

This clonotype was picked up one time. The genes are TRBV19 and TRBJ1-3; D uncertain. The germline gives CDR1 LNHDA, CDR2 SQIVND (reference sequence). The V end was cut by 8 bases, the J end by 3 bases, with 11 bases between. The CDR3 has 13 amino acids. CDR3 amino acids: CASEDRGGNTIYF. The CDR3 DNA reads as TGTGCCAGTGAGGACCGTGGTGGAAACACCATATATTTT.

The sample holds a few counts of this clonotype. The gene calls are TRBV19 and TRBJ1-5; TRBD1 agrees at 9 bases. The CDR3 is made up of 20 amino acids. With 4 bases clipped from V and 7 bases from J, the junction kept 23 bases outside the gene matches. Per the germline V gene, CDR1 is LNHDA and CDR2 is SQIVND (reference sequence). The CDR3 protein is CASSSLQNHKVGTGSQPQHF. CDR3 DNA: TGTGCCAGTAGTAGCCTCCAAAACCATAAGGTCGGGACAGGGAGCCAGCCCCAGCATTTT.

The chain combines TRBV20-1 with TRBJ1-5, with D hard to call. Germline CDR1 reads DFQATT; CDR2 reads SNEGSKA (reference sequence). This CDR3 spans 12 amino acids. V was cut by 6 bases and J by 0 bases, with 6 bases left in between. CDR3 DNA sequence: TGCAGTGCCGGCGATAGCAATCAGCCCCAGCATTTT. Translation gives CSAGDSNQPQHF.